One sample yielded the 29 T cell receptor beta chains listed below, sequenced in a study of blood T cell repertoires in COVID-19. Measured with immunoSEQ multiplex PCR; TCRdb has only the in-frame clones, and not every one. Among about 220,000 clones listed, roughly 90% were seen once. The sample consisted of peripheral blood. These receptors were taken from a man aged 35-49 years with active or convalescent COVID-19.

CDR3 loop: CASSYQDSYEKLFF. The CDR3, as DNA: TGTGCCAGCAGTTACCAGGACAGCTATGAAAAACTGTTTTTT. J is TRBJ1-4 and V is TRBV6-9; possible D gene TRBD1, 6 bases. This CDR3 is 14 amino acids long. Germline lookup yields CDR1 MNHGY and CDR2 SVAAGI. V lost 3 bases, J lost 6 bases, and 11 bases lay in between.

V and J are TRBV28 and TRBJ1-1; the D is unclear. CDR1 and CDR2 from the germline V gene are MDHEN and SYDVKM. V was shortened by 7 bases and J by 1 base, with 4 bases between the two germline ends. CDR3 length equals 11 residues. The CDR3 sequence: CASIRNTEAFF. The CDR3 coding sequence is TGTGCCAGCATCAGGAACACTGAAGCTTTCTTT.

V and J are TRBV19 and TRBJ1-1; no definite D call. This CDR3 is built from 13 residues. V lost 7 bases to trimming and J lost 5 bases, with 14 bases between them. CDR1 and CDR2 (germline): LNHDA, SQIVND (reference sequence). This chain's CDR3 is CASTLFGVTEAFF. The CDR3 DNA sequence: TGTGCCAGTACCCTCTTCGGAGTTACTGAAGCTTTCTTT.

Turning to this clone: Its ends do not fully match the called genes, so a read error is possible. This chain joins TRBV19 and TRBJ2-3; D possibly corresponds to TRBD1 (6 bases). This CDR3 has 11 residues. Per germline, CDR1 LNHDA and CDR2 SQIVND (reference sequence). DNA for the CDR3: TGTGCCAGTAGAGGGGGAGACAGGCCGCATTTT. Amino acids: CASRGGDRPHF.

The chain is built from TRBV6-6 and TRBJ1-4; 7 nucleotides agree with TRBD1. V shed 5 bases, J shed 7 bases, and the junction held 10 bases outside the gene matches. Germline CDR1 MNHNY, CDR2 SVGAGI (reference sequence). The length of the CDR3 is 15 residues. The CDR3 sequence: CASSLLTGAGEKLFF. CDR3 DNA: TGTGCCAGCAGTCTCCTCACAGGGGCAGGTGAAAAACTGTTTTTT.

This sequence joins TRBV5-6 and TRBJ2-5, with unresolved D. Per the germline V gene, CDR1 is SGHDT and CDR2 is YYEEEE. The CDR3 is made up of 14 amino acids. V was cut by 0 bases and J by 1 base, with 7 bases left in between. Written as DNA, the CDR3 is TGTGCCAGCAGCTTGGCAGGCAGCCAAGAGACCCAGTACTTC. This gives the protein CASSLAGSQETQYF.

The chain combines TRBV9 with TRBJ2-5; D might be TRBD1 (6 bases). Deletions cut 0 bases from V and 2 bases from J, with 11 bases between. The CDR3 is 15 amino acids. Germline V gene data show CDR1 as SGDLS and CDR2 as YYNGEE. Here the CDR3 reads CASSVEGQYQETQYF. The CDR3 DNA reads TGTGCCAGCAGCGTAGAAGGACAGTATCAAGAGACCCAGTACTTC.

V and J are TRBV2 and TRBJ2-1; possible D gene TRBD2, 5 bases. There are 13 residues in the CDR3. The germline gives CDR1 SNHLY, CDR2 FYNNEI. V was clipped by 5 bases and J by 7 bases, with 12 bases between them. This CDR3 is CASSRDYENEQFF. The CDR3, as DNA: TGTGCCAGCAGTCGAGACTATGAGAATGAGCAGTTCTTC.

The chain couples TRBV5-8 to TRBJ1-1; a weak D match, TRBD1 (5 bases). There are 15 residues in the CDR3. Germline-derived CDR1 and CDR2 are SGHTS and YDEGEE. Deletions cut 5 bases from V and 7 bases from J, with 21 bases between. DNA for the CDR3: TGTGCCAGCAGGTCCTCGAGAAAGGGAGGGGATGAAGCTTTCTTT. Translation: CASRSSRKGGDEAFF.

This chain connects TRBV28 to TRBJ2-5; 8 bases align to TRBD1. The J segment lost 2 bases and the V segment lost 2 bases, leaving 4 bases of the junction unmatched. CDR1 and CDR2 from the germline V gene are MDHEN and SYDVKM. The CDR3 totals 15 residues. The CDR3 sequence: CASSLDQGAQETQYF. CDR3 sequence (DNA): TGTGCCAGCAGTTTAGATCAGGGGGCACAAGAGACCCAGTACTTC.

To note about this clone: The same CDR3 is also encoded by other DNA sequences in this sample. The chain carries TRBV5-1 and TRBJ1-1; no reliable D call. Trimming cost V 4 bases and J 1 base, with 8 bases left between them. This CDR3 comprises 13 residues. Germline V CDR1 and CDR2: SGHRS, YFSETQ. In DNA form, the CDR3 reads TGCGCCAGCAGCCCCAGAGGGAACACTGAAGCTTTCTTT. Translated: CASSPRGNTEAFF.

CDR3 sequence: CASSYGGYSNQPQHF. DNA of the CDR3: TGTGCCAGCAGTTACGGGGGGTACAGCAATCAGCCCCAGCATTTT. The chain uses TRBV6-5 and TRBJ1-5; tentative D call: TRBD1 (5 bases). The V and J ends lost 2 bases and 1 base respectively, with 9 bases between them. Looked up from germline, CDR1 is MNHEY and CDR2 is SVGAGI. The CDR3 loop spans 15 amino acids.

The J gene is TRBJ2-5, the V gene TRBV24-1, with TRBD1 identical over 11 bases. The V and J ends lost 4 bases and 0 bases, in that order; junction bases with no gene match: 6. The CDR3 contains 17 residues. CDR1 KGHDR and CDR2 SFDVKD come from the germline V gene. The CDR3 reads CATSDPGQGAYQETQYF. The CDR3 nucleotides read TGTGCCACCAGTGACCCTGGACAGGGGGCATACCAAGAGACCCAGTACTTC.

V gene TRBV29-1 combines with J gene TRBJ1-2; D remains ambiguous. Germline V CDR1 and CDR2: SQVTM, ANQGSEA. The CDR3 spans 11 residues. V shed 4 bases and J shed 2 bases, with 5 bases lying between them. The CDR3 coding sequence is TGCAGCGTTGGGCAGAACTATGGCTACACCTTC. Its protein is CSVGQNYGYTF. Complete variable domain (other parts from reference TRBV29-1 and TRBJ1-2): SAVISQKPSRDICQRGTSLTIQCQVDSQVTMMFWYRQQPGQSLTLIATANQGSEATYESGFVIDKFPISRPNLTFSTLTVSNMSPEDSSIYLCSVGQNYGYTFGSGTRLTVV.

V and J are TRBV28 and TRBJ2-4; D may be TRBD1 (6 bases). The CDR3 is made up of 13 amino acids. V was shortened by 7 bases and J by 1 base, with 8 bases between the two germline ends. Per the germline V gene, CDR1 is MDHEN and CDR2 is SYDVKM. Written as DNA, the CDR3 is TGTGCCAGCACAGGGGCGGCCAAAAACATTCAGTACTTC. This gives the protein CASTGAAKNIQYF.

V usage is TRBV6-5 and J usage is TRBJ2-1; 8 bases map to TRBD2. The junction had 8 bases not matched to a gene; V was cut back by 2 bases and J by 5 bases. There are 16 residues in the CDR3. CDR1 and CDR2 from the germline V gene are MNHEY and SVGAGI. Here the CDR3 DNA reads TGTGCCAGCAGTTACAAGCGGGGGAGGTATGACAATGAGCAGTTCTTC. Translated: CASSYKRGRYDNEQFF.

The CDR3 sequence: CASTYIGNEQFF. CDR3 in DNA: TGTGCCAGCACCTATATTGGCAATGAGCAGTTCTTC. The genes are TRBV12-3 or TRBV12-4 and TRBJ2-1; D gene unclear. V lost 7 bases and J 6 bases, leaving 10 bases between the germline ends. There are 12 residues in the CDR3.

This chain uses TRBV28 with TRBJ1-1; TRBD1 agrees at 7 bases. The ends lost 3 bases at V and 3 bases at J; junction bases unmatched: 10. CDR1 is MDHEN, CDR2 SYDVKM, per germline. The CDR3 extends over 16 amino acids. DNA of the CDR3: TGTGCCAGCAGTTTTCTTTTTGCAGGGGGTTACACTGAAGCTTTCTTT. This translates into CASSFLFAGGYTEAFF.

The chain uses TRBV28 and TRBJ2-5; TRBD2 is a possible D gene (6 bases). Trimming left V 6 bases short and J 1 base short, with 15 bases between. Germline V gene data show CDR1 as MDHEN and CDR2 as SYDVKM. CDR3 length: 15 residues. The CDR3 region is CASSSQRAGQETQYF. CDR3 DNA sequence: TGTGCCAGCAGCTCTCAGCGGGCAGGCCAAGAGACCCAGTACTTC.

This chain uses TRBV6-4 with TRBJ1-4, with 9 bases fitting TRBD1. Trimming cost V 0 bases and J 3 bases; bases outside gene matches: 8. CDR1 is MRHNA and CDR2 is SNTAGT in the germline V gene. The CDR3 has 18 amino acids. CDR3 residues: CASSDSLDRGIANEKLFF. Written as DNA, the CDR3 is TGTGCCAGCAGTGACTCTCTGGACAGGGGTATTGCTAATGAAAAACTGTTTTTT.

This clone was recorded only once. The chain couples TRBV12-3 or TRBV12-4 to TRBJ1-2; 8 bases line up with TRBD1. The junction had 3 bases not matched to a gene; V was cut back by 5 bases and J by 4 bases. There are 13 residues in the CDR3. This CDR3 reads CASSTGTGYGYTF. CDR3 DNA: TGTGCCAGCAGTACCGGGACAGGCTATGGCTACACCTTC.

This clone appeared a single time. V is TRBV30 and J is TRBJ2-7, with a possible D match to TRBD1 (6 bases). CDR1 GTSNPN and CDR2 SVGIG come from the germline V gene (reference sequence). The CDR3 length is 14 residues. The V end was cut by 0 bases, the J end by 2 bases, with 11 bases between. The CDR3 region is CAWSVAGDTYEQYF. In DNA, the CDR3 is TGTGCCTGGAGTGTCGCCGGGGACACCTACGAGCAGTACTTC.

V is TRBV7-3 and J is TRBJ2-1; possibly TRBD2 for D (6 bases). The CDR3 consists of 18 residues. V was cut by 0 bases and J by 0 bases, with 15 bases left in between. Germline V gene sequence: CDR1 SGHTA, CDR2 FQGTGA. The CDR3 spells CASSLTSIRGSSYNEQFF. The DNA of the CDR3 is TGTGCCAGCAGCTTAACGAGCATTCGGGGGAGCTCCTACAATGAGCAGTTCTTC.

The chain joins TRBV19 to TRBJ1-1; D is undetermined. Trimming left V 6 bases short and J 1 base short, with 6 bases between. Germline CDR1 LNHDA, CDR2 SQIVND (reference sequence). The CDR3 spans 12 residues. The CDR3 bases are TGTGCCAGTAGATGGCAGAACACTGAAGCTTTCTTT. Translation gives CASRWQNTEAFF. The full variable domain, in which reference TRBV19 and TRBJ1-1 provide the parts outside the CDR3, is DGGITQSPKYLFRKEGQNVTLSCEQNLNHDAMYWYRQDPGQGLRLIYYSQIVNDFQKGDIAEGYSVSREKKESFPLTVTSAQKNPTAFYLCASRWQNTEAFFGQGTRLTVV.

This sequence joins TRBV11-1 and TRBJ2-1, with a tentative D call TRBD2 (5 bases). The CDR3 totals 15 residues. Germline V gene lookup returns CDR1 SGHAT and CDR2 FQDESV (reference sequence). V shed 5 bases and J shed 7 bases, with 18 bases lying between them. CDR3 region: CASSHTSYRLNEQFF. CDR3 sequence (DNA): TGTGCCAGCAGCCACACTAGTTACCGCCTGAATGAGCAGTTCTTC.

The chain is built from TRBV29-1 and TRBJ1-1; TRBD1 matches 7 bases. The CDR3 has 12 amino acids. The V gene end was trimmed by 7 bases and the J gene end by 8 bases; junction bases not matched to a gene: 10. Per the germline V gene, CDR1 is SQVTM and CDR2 is ANQGSEA. CDR3 in DNA: TGCAGCGGGAGTACAGGGGCTACCGAAGCTTTCTTT. This encodes CSGSTGATEAFF.

This chain joins TRBV4-1 and TRBJ1-6; TRBD1 is a possible D gene (5 bases). The germline gives CDR1 MGHRA, CDR2 YSYEKL. CDR3 length: 18 amino acids. Between the trimmed V and J ends, which lost 0 bases and 0 bases, there was a span of 12 bases. The CDR3 loop is CASSQEGDPSSYNSPLHF. DNA for the CDR3: TGCGCCAGCAGCCAAGAAGGGGATCCGAGCTCCTATAATTCACCCCTCCACTTT.

The chain uses TRBV28 and TRBJ2-7; 9 nucleotides agree with TRBD2. After removal of 8 bases from V and 4 bases from J, the junction contained 15 bases not matched to a gene. The length of the CDR3 is 16 residues. Per the germline V gene, CDR1 is MDHEN and CDR2 is SYDVKM. The CDR3 loop is CASAPAPVAGVYEQYF. Written as DNA, the CDR3 is TGTGCCAGCGCGCCCGCCCCCGTAGCGGGGGTATACGAGCAGTACTTC.

This chain uses TRBV28 with TRBJ1-4; D is undetermined. This CDR3 has 13 amino acids. Trimming removed 8 bases from V and 0 bases from J, with 7 bases in between. The germline V gene has CDR1 MDHEN and CDR2 SYDVKM. This CDR3 is CASQRATNEKLFF. Written as DNA, the CDR3 is TGTGCCAGCCAGAGGGCAACTAATGAAAAACTGTTTTTT.